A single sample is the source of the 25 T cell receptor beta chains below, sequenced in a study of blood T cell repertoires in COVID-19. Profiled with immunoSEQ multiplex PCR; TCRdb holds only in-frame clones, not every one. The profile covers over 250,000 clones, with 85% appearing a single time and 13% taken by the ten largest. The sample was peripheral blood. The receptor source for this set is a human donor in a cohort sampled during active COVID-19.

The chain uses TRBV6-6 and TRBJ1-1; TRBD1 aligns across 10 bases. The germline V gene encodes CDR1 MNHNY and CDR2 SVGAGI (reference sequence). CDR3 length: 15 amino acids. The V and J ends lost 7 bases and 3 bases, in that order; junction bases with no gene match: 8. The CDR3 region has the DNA TGTGCCAGCAACCGACAGGGGGCAAGGGACACTGAAGCTTTCTTT. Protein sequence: CASNRQGARDTEAFF.

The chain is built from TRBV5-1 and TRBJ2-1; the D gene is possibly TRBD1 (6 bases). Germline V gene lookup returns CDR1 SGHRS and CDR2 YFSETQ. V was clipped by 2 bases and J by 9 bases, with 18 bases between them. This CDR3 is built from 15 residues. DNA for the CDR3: TGCGCCAGCAGCTTTATGGCAGGGGATGTGAGTGAGCAGTTCTTC. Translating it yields CASSFMAGDVSEQFF.

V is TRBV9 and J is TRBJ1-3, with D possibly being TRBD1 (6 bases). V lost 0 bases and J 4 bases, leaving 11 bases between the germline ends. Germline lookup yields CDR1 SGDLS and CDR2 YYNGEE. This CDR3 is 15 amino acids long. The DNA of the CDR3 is TGTGCCAGCAGCGTAGAGGGGACAAAGGGAAACACCATATATTTT. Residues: CASSVEGTKGNTIYF. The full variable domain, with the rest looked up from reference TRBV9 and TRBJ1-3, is DSGVTQTPKHLITATGQRVTLRCSPRSGDLSVYWYQQSLDQGLQFLIQYYNGEERAKGNILERFSAQQFPDLHSELNLSSLELGDSALYFCASSVEGTKGNTIYFGEGSWLTVV.

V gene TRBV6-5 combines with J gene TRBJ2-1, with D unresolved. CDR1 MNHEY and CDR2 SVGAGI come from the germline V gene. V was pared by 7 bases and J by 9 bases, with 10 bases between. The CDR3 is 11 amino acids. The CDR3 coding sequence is TGTGCCAGCACCCACGGTAGTGAGCAGTTCTTC. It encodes CASTHGSEQFF.

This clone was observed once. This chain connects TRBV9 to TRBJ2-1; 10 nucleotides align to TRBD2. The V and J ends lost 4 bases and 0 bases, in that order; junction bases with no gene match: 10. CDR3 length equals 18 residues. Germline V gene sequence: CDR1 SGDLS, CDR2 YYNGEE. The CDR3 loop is CASSQGGAGGSSYNEQFF. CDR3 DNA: TGTGCCAGCAGCCAGGGCGGAGCGGGAGGGAGCTCCTACAATGAGCAGTTCTTC.

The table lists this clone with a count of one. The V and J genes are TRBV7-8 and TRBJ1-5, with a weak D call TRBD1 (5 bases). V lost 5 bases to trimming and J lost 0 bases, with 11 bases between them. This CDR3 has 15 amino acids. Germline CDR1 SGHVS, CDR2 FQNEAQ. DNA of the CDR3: TGTGCCAGCAGCCGGGGCCGGAATAGCAATCAGCCCCAGCATTTT. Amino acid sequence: CASSRGRNSNQPQHF.

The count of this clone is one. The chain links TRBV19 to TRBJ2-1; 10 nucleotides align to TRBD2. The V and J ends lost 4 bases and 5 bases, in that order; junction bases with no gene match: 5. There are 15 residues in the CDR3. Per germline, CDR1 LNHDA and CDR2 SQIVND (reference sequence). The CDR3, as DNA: TGTGCCAGTAGTACCACTAGCGGGGCTCACAATGAGCAGTTCTTC. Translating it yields CASSTTSGAHNEQFF.

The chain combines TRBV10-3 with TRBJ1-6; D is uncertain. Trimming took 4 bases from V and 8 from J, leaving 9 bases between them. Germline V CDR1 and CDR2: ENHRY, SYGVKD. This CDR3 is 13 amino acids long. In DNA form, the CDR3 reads TGTGCCATCAGTGTGGCGGATGATTCACCCCTCCACTTT. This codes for CAISVADDSPLHF.

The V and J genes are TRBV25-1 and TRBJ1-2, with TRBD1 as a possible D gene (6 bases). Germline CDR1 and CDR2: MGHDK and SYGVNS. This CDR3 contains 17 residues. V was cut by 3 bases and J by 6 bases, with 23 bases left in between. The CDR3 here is CASSDKSGVRGMDGYTF. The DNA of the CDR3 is TGTGCCAGCAGTGATAAGAGTGGAGTCAGGGGAATGGATGGCTACACCTTC.

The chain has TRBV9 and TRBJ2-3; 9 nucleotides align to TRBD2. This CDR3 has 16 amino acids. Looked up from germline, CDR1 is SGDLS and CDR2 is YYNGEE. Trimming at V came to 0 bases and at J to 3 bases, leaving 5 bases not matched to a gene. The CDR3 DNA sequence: TGTGCCAGCAGCGTAGCGATAGCGGGAGCGACAGATACGCAGTATTTT. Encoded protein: CASSVAIAGATDTQYF. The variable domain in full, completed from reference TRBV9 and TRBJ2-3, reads DSGVTQTPKHLITATGQRVTLRCSPRSGDLSVYWYQQSLDQGLQFLIQYYNGEERAKGNILERFSAQQFPDLHSELNLSSLELGDSALYFCASSVAIAGATDTQYFGPGTRLTVL.

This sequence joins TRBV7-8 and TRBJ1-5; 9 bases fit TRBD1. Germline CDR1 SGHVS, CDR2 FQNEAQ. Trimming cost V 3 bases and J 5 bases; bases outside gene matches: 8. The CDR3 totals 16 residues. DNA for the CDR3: TGTGCCAGCAGCTTTGGGGGGACAGGGAAAGATCAGCCCCAGCATTTT. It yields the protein CASSFGGTGKDQPQHF.

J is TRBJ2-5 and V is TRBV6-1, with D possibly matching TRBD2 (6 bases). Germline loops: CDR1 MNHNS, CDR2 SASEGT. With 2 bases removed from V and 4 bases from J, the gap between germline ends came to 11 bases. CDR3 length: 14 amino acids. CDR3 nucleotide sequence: TGTGCCAGCAGTGAACCATGGGGAGGAGAGACCCAGTACTTC. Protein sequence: CASSEPWGGETQYF.

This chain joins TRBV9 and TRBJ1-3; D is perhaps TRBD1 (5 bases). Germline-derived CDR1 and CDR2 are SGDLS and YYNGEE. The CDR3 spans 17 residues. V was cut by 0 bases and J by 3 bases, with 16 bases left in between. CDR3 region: CASSVASGGVDGNTIYF. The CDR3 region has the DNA TGTGCCAGCAGCGTAGCATCGGGAGGGGTAGATGGAAACACCATATATTTT.

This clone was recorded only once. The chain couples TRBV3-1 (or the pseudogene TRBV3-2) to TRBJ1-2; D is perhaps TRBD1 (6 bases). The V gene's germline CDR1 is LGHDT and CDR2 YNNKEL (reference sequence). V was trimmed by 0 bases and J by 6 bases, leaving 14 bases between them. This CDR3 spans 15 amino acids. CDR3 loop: CASSQDRRGADGYTF. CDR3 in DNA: TGTGCCAGCAGCCAAGATCGACGGGGGGCGGATGGCTACACCTTC.

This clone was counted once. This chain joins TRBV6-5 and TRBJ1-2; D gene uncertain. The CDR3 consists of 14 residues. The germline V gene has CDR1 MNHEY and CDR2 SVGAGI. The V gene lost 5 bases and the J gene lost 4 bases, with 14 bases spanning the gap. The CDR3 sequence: CASSITRHAYGYTF. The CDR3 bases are TGTGCCAGCAGTATAACACGCCATGCCTATGGCTACACCTTC.

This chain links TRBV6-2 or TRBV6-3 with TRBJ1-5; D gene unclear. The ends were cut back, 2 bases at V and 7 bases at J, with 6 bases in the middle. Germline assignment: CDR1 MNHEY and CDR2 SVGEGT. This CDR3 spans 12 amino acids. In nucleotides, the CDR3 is TGTGCCAGCAGTTACCCGGAGCAGCCCCAGCATTTT. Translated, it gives CASSYPEQPQHF.

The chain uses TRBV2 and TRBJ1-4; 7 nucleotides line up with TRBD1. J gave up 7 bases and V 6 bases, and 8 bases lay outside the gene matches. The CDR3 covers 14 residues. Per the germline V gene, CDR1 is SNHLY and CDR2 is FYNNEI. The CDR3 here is CASRGQYSGEKLFF. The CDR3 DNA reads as TGTGCCAGCAGGGGACAGTACTCGGGTGAAAAACTGTTTTTT.

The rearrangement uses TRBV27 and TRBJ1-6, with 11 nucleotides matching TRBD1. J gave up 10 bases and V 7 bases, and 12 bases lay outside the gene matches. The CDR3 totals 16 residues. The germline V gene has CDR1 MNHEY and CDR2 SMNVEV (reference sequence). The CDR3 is CASIARPGTGGSPLHF. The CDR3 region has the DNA TGTGCCAGCATCGCCCGGCCCGGGACAGGGGGGTCACCCCTCCACTTT.

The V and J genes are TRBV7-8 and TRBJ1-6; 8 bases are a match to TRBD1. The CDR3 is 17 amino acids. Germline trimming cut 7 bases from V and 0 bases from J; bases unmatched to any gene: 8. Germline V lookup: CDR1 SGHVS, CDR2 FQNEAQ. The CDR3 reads CASTSRQGSSYNSPLHF. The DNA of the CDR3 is TGTGCCAGCACCTCTCGACAGGGGAGCTCCTATAATTCACCCCTCCACTTT.

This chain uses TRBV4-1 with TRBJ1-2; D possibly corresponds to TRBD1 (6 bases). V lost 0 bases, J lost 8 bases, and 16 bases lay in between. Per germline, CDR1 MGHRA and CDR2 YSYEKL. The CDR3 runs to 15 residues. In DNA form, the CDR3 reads TGCGCCAGCAGCCAAGAGGGGGGGCGGCCCGGAGGCTACACCTTC. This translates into CASSQEGGRPGGYTF.

CDR3 residues: CASRAGLAGVKETQYF. The CDR3 nucleotides read TGTGCCAGCAGAGCGGGACTAGCGGGAGTGAAGGAGACCCAGTACTTC. The V gene is TRBV2, the J gene TRBJ2-5; 14 bases match TRBD2. Germline trimming cut 6 bases from V and 5 bases from J; bases unmatched to any gene: 8. Per the germline V gene, CDR1 is SNHLY and CDR2 is FYNNEI. This CDR3 spans 16 amino acids.

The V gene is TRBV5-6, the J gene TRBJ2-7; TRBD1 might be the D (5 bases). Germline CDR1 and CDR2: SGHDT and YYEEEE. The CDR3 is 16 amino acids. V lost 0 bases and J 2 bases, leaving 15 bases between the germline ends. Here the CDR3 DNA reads TGTGCCAGCAGCTTGGAAGGCGCCAGGGTCACCTACGAGCAGTACTTC. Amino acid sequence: CASSLEGARVTYEQYF.

CDR3 in DNA: TGTGCCAGCACTGGTCTCAAGGGAGGGGTATTACAAGAGACCCAGTACTTC. It is translated as CASTGLKGGVLQETQYF. The chain links TRBV2 to TRBJ2-5; TRBD2 agrees at 7 bases. Germline assignment: CDR1 SNHLY and CDR2 FYNNEI. CDR3 length: 17 amino acids. The V gene end was trimmed by 7 bases and the J gene end by 2 bases; junction bases not matched to a gene: 16.

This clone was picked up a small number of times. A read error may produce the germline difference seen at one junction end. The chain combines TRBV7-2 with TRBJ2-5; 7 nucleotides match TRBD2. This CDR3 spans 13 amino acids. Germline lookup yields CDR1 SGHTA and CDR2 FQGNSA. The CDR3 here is CASSSRRLAPSDF. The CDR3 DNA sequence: TGTGCCAGCAGCTCGCGGAGACTAGCTCCCTCAGACTTC.

This CDR3 reads CASSLVGLRTSGSGFEQFF. As DNA, the CDR3 is TGCGCCAGCAGCTTGGTGGGGCTAAGGACTAGCGGGAGTGGATTTGAGCAGTTCTTC. The chain carries TRBV5-1 and TRBJ2-1; 13 nucleotides agree with TRBD2. The V gene end was trimmed by 0 bases and the J gene end by 9 bases; junction bases not matched to a gene: 15. Germline loops: CDR1 SGHRS, CDR2 YFSETQ. The CDR3 runs 19 residues.